This T cell receptor beta chain was retrieved from a study of blood T cell repertoires in COVID-19. Study in general: Samples taken during acute and convalescent COVID-19 were collected in the United States, Italy and Spain. The cDNA or gDNA used as material had been derived from T cells, B-cell-depleted T cells, or PBMCs.

Germline trimming cut 4 bases from V and 7 bases from J; bases unmatched to any gene: 8. This CDR3 is 14 amino acids long. Germline V gene sequence: CDR1 LNHDA, CDR2 SQIVND (reference sequence). Self-reported history from a screening survey and questionnaire set each donor's cohort. The table came from immunoSEQ multiplex PCR; TCRdb's copy has only in-frame clones and leaves some out. The sample includes fewer than 500,000 clones, roughly 88% of them seen just once. What was sequenced was PBMCs or T cells enriched from blood (not recorded which). The chain has TRBV19 and TRBJ1-1, with TRBD1 matching 8 bases. The TCR comes from a woman in her twenties or thirties with acute COVID-19. The CDR3, as DNA: TGTGCCAGTAGTAGTTTTGCAGGGGGCGGTGAAGCTTTCTTT. Translation gives CASSSFAGGGEAFF.